The clone carrying this TCR beta chain was seen more than once but under ten times. This sample was taken from a study of shared clonotypes between healthy human individuals. In the study's own analysis: Junction-only immunoSEQ sequences carried no quality scores, so filtering differed. Sequencing used immunoSEQ multiplex PCR; TCRdb keeps in-frame clones, though not all of them. V and J calls plus clone size are reproduced from that table; the DNA served to infer D and trimming. The table has nearly 1 million clones, roughly 72% seen once. This receptor was identified in a man younger than 35 in good health. The sequencing sample was made of memory CD4+ T cells sorted from blood. Documented subset: CD45RA-negative fraction.

CDR3 protein: CASSLQVSRGEKLFF. CDR3 nucleotide sequence: TGTGCCAGCAGTTTACAAGTCTCTCGGGGTGAAAAACTGTTTTTT. The genes are TRBV28 and TRBJ1-4, with D hard to call. The CDR3 sequence is 15 residues long. Trimming left V 2 bases short and J 7 bases short, with 14 bases between. Per germline, CDR1 MDHEN and CDR2 SYDVKM. Complete variable domain (other parts from reference TRBV28 and TRBJ1-4): DVKVTQSSRYLVKRTGEKVFLECVQDMDHENMFWYRQDPGLGLRLIYFSYDVKMKEKGDIPEGYSVSREKKERFSLILESASTNQTSMYLCASSLQVSRGEKLFFGSGTQLSVL.